A single sample gave rise to the 16 T cell receptor beta chains below, sequenced in a study of a mutant IDH1 vaccine in newly diagnosed glioma. Time point in this sample: baseline, week 1 (first vaccination visit). Treatment reported: pre-vaccination baseline after standard-of-care therapy. The assay was immunoSEQ multiplex PCR, and TCRdb's table has in-frame clones only and misses some. The repertoire holds around 24,000 clones, with more than 85% as singletons. Sequenced material: PBMCs, taken from a glioma patient treated with radiotherapy, temozolomide or both. These receptors originate from a man in his thirties or forties with glioma.

This chain connects TRBV5-1 to TRBJ2-3; 8 nucleotides agree with TRBD2. V shed 2 bases and J 0 bases; nucleotides not matched to a gene: 5. From germline, CDR1 is SGHRS and CDR2 YFSETQ. The CDR3 has 16 amino acids. The CDR3 coding sequence is TGCGCCAGCAGCTTTGTAGTAGCGGGAAGCACAGATACGCAGTATTTT. Its translation: CASSFVVAGSTDTQYF.

The chain has TRBV10-3 and TRBJ2-3; D might be TRBD1 (5 bases). CDR3 length: 14 residues. V was clipped by 8 bases and J by 0 bases, with 12 bases between them. Germline lookup yields CDR1 ENHRY and CDR2 SYGVKD. The CDR3, as DNA: TGTGCCATCGGTCAGGGAACTAGCACAGATACGCAGTATTTT. Protein sequence: CAIGQGTSTDTQYF.

The J gene is TRBJ2-5, the V gene TRBV27; TRBD1 aligns across 11 bases. The closer fit of TRBJ2-7 to the DNA end suggests the J call may be wrong. Germline lookup yields CDR1 MNHEY and CDR2 SMNVEV (reference sequence). This CDR3 contains 16 residues. In nucleotides, the CDR3 is TGTGCCAGCAGTTTGGCGGGGGACAGGGGGTCCGCCGAGCAGTACTTC. Its translation is CASSLAGDRGSAEQYF.

The chain employs TRBV12-5 and TRBJ2-1; D possibly corresponds to TRBD2 (6 bases). This CDR3 comprises 19 residues. V was trimmed by 3 bases and J by 1 base, leaving 22 bases between them. In germline, CDR1 is LGHNT, CDR2 FRNRAP. The CDR3 protein is CASGFRGLPTLGSYNEQFF. In DNA form, the CDR3 reads TGTGCTAGTGGTTTCCGGGGACTTCCGACCTTGGGATCCTACAATGAGCAGTTCTTC.

CDR3 in DNA: TGTGCCAGCTCACCACCCGCAAGTGCTAATTCACCCCTCCACTTT. Translated: CASSPPASANSPLHF. The chain combines TRBV18 with TRBJ1-6; D uncertain. In germline, CDR1 is KGHSH, CDR2 LQKENI. Trimming left V 0 bases short and J 6 bases short, with 9 bases between. CDR3 length equals 15 residues.

This chain joins TRBV15 and TRBJ1-2, with 8 positions matching TRBD1. The J segment lost 12 bases and the V segment lost 2 bases, leaving 8 bases of the junction unmatched. The germline gives CDR1 LNHNV, CDR2 YYDKDF (reference sequence). CDR3 length: 13 amino acids. The DNA for the CDR3 is TGTGCCACCAGCAGAAATACACAGGGGGTTCACACCTTC. Protein sequence: CATSRNTQGVHTF.

V gene TRBV5-1 combines with J gene TRBJ1-2, with 9 nucleotides matching TRBD1. This CDR3 is 14 amino acids long. With V trimmed by 3 bases and J by 7 bases, 7 bases remained unmatched. Germline assignment: CDR1 SGHRS and CDR2 YFSETQ. The CDR3 is CASSWEDRGSGYTF. In DNA form, the CDR3 reads TGCGCCAGCAGCTGGGAGGACAGGGGCAGTGGCTACACCTTC.

V and J are TRBV27 and TRBJ2-1; TRBD1 aligns across 9 bases. CDR3 length: 16 amino acids. The germline V gene has CDR1 MNHEY and CDR2 SMNVEV (reference sequence). The trim removed 4 bases at V and 2 bases at J, leaving 6 bases unmatched. CDR3 DNA sequence: TGTGCCAGCAGTTCCCCGGACAGGGGACCCTACAATGAGCAGTTCTTC. It codes for CASSSPDRGPYNEQFF.

The chain employs TRBV6-5 and TRBJ2-7; 12 positions agree with TRBD2. Germline V gives CDR1 MNHEY, CDR2 SVGAGI. The trim removed 6 bases at V and 0 bases at J, leaving 3 bases unmatched. The CDR3 contains 15 residues. This CDR3 reads CASRETSGSSYEQYF. In nucleotides, the CDR3 is TGTGCCAGCAGGGAGACTAGCGGGAGCTCCTACGAGCAGTACTTC.

The rearrangement joins TRBV19 to TRBJ1-2, with D unresolved. V was clipped by 3 bases and J by 1 base, with 18 bases between them. The CDR3 extends over 17 amino acids. Looked up from germline, CDR1 is LNHDA and CDR2 is SQIVND (reference sequence). The CDR3 DNA sequence: TGTGCCAGTAGTATGGGGTTCCCGGGTCCCCTTAACTATGGCTACACCTTC. This translates into CASSMGFPGPLNYGYTF.

This chain's CDR3 is CASSQYSGRDTGELFF. The DNA for the CDR3 is TGCGCCAGCAGCCAATATAGCGGGAGGGACACCGGGGAGCTGTTTTTT. The rearrangement joins TRBV5-1 to TRBJ2-2; 11 bases line up with TRBD2. V dropped 4 bases and J dropped 3; count of bases not matched to a gene: 5. The germline V gene encodes CDR1 SGHRS and CDR2 YFSETQ. This CDR3 region has 16 residues.

This clone was detected once. The rearrangement joins TRBV27 to TRBJ2-3, with 7 bases identical to TRBD2. CDR3 length: 16 residues. Germline-derived CDR1 and CDR2 are MNHEY and SMNVEV (reference sequence). V was clipped by 5 bases and J by 8 bases; unmatched bases: 16. The CDR3 sequence is CASSAAGLFGLGTQYF. CDR3 nucleotides: TGTGCCAGCAGTGCAGCGGGACTGTTCGGGCTCGGTACGCAGTATTTT.

The J gene is TRBJ2-7, the V gene TRBV18; D unresolved. Looked up from germline, CDR1 is KGHSH and CDR2 is LQKENI. Trimming removed 2 bases at V and 3 bases at J, with 8 bases between. The CDR3 runs to 13 residues. In DNA, the CDR3 is TGTGCCAGCTCACCAGGGCAGGTCTACGAGCAGTACTTC. It encodes CASSPGQVYEQYF.

The chain couples TRBV5-1 to TRBJ2-3; TRBD1 might be the D (6 bases). Germline V gives CDR1 SGHRS, CDR2 YFSETQ. The CDR3 consists of 15 residues. The germline V and J ends were trimmed by 1 base and 3 bases, with 12 bases remaining between them. CDR3 DNA: TGCGCCAGCAGCTTGCGCGCAGGGGTGACAGATACGCAGTATTTT. Its protein is CASSLRAGVTDTQYF. Full variable domain (missing parts from reference TRBV5-1 and TRBJ2-3): KAGVTQTPRYLIKTRGQQVTLSCSPISGHRSVSWYQQTPGQGLQFLFEYFSETQRNKGNFPGRFSGRQFSNSRSEMNVSTLELGDSALYLCASSLRAGVTDTQYFGPGTRLTVL.

This clone turned up a few times. The chain has TRBV4-1 and TRBJ2-2; 7 bases are shared with TRBD1. V lost 0 bases and J lost 6; bases outside the gene matches: 7. CDR1 and CDR2 from the germline V gene are MGHRA and YSYEKL. The CDR3 totals 16 residues. The CDR3 DNA reads as TGCGCCAGCAGCCAAGATCTGAGGGGGCGCCCCGGGGAGCTGTTTTTT. It translates to CASSQDLRGRPGELFF.

The chain recombines TRBV10-3 with TRBJ1-5; 10 bases map to TRBD1. V lost 11 bases and J lost 2; bases outside the gene matches: 15. This CDR3 is 17 amino acids long. CDR1 and CDR2 (germline): ENHRY, SYGVKD. CDR3 DNA: TGTGCCGCGTTGGAGGGACAGGGGCCCGGTGGCAATCAGCCCCAGCATTTT. Its protein product is CAALEGQGPGGNQPQHF.